These 10 T cell receptor beta chains share one sample of origin, sequenced in a study of CD8 T cells in ankylosing spondylitis. TCRdb used MiXCR to reprocess the 5' RACE reads, holding one entry per CDR3 protein. The sample has approximately 240,000 distinct CDR3 sequences, roughly 10% seen once. Source material: blood, either unsorted or a sorted T cell fraction (not recorded which). The origin of the receptors is a male donor with ankylosing spondylitis or in good health (not recorded which).

This clonotype was found many times. The V call is TRBV29-1, the J call TRBJ1-2; 8 nucleotides line up with TRBD1. Losses at the gene ends were 3 bases for V and 8 bases for J; bases not matched to a gene: 5. The CDR3 is 12 residues long. Germline V lookup: CDR1 SQVTM, CDR2 ANQGSEA. The CDR3 nucleotides read TGCAGCGTTGAGCAGGGGGCAAGAGGCTACACCTTC. Its translation: CSVEQGARGYTF.

This clonotype has at least ten counts. The chain couples TRBV6-1 to TRBJ2-7; D is possibly TRBD1 (6 bases). Germline V CDR1 and CDR2: MNHNS, SASEGT. V lost 3 bases and J 3 bases, leaving 18 bases between the germline ends. The CDR3 is 16 residues long. As DNA, the CDR3 is TGTGCCAGCAGTGAGGTCTGGCAGGGGCATAACTACGAGCAGTACTTC. This sequence encodes CASSEVWQGHNYEQYF.

This clonotype was recorded many times. The V and J genes are TRBV7-6 and TRBJ2-3; 11 nucleotides line up with TRBD2. V was clipped by 5 bases and J by 6 bases; unmatched bases: 10. From germline, CDR1 is SGHVS and CDR2 FNYEAQ. CDR3 length: 16 amino acids. The CDR3 sequence is CASSPLTSGALDTQYF. DNA of the CDR3: TGTGCCAGCAGCCCGCTGACTAGCGGGGCGTTGGATACGCAGTATTTT.

This chain uses TRBV20-1 with TRBJ2-7, with 13 bases matching TRBD2. The germline V gene encodes CDR1 DFQATT and CDR2 SNEGSKA (reference sequence). This CDR3 has 19 amino acids. Losses at the gene ends were 5 bases for V and 0 bases for J; bases not matched to a gene: 16. The CDR3 sequence: CSAGRATGTSGMISYEQYF. For the CDR3, the DNA is TGCAGTGCTGGACGAGCCACCGGGACTAGCGGGATGATCTCCTACGAGCAGTACTTC.

This clonotype was detected many times. The chain combines TRBV3-1 with TRBJ2-6; tentatively, D is TRBD2 (6 bases). V was cut by 4 bases and J by 4 bases, with 17 bases left in between. CDR1 and CDR2 (germline): LGHDT, YNNKEL (reference sequence). The CDR3 is 17 residues long. CDR3 sequence (DNA): TGTGCCAGCAGCCTGGGACTCCCCCTTAAGGGGGCCAACGTCCTGACTTTC. It specifies CASSLGLPLKGANVLTF.

This clonotype was counted at least ten times. This chain uses TRBV4-1 with TRBJ2-1; D ambiguous. This CDR3 has 14 amino acids. Deletions cut 0 bases from V and 9 bases from J, with 12 bases between. Germline V gene data show CDR1 as MGHRA and CDR2 as YSYEKL. For the CDR3, the DNA is TGCGCCAGCAGCCAAGAGTCCGGAGTGGGTGAGCAGTTCTTC. It is translated as CASSQESGVGEQFF.

This clonotype has only a few counts. This chain links TRBV7-9 with TRBJ2-2; no firm D call. V was trimmed by 9 bases and J by 2 bases, leaving 4 bases between them. The CDR3 totals 11 residues. Germline V CDR1 and CDR2: SEHNR, FQNEAQ (reference sequence). The CDR3 nucleotides are TGTGCCAGTCCAAACACCGGGGAGCTGTTTTTT. Translating gives CASPNTGELFF.

The chain joins TRBV7-8 to TRBJ2-1, with 7 bases that match TRBD2. Per the germline V gene, CDR1 is SGHVS and CDR2 is FQNEAQ. Trimming took 5 bases from V and 4 from J; bases not matched to a gene: 8. This CDR3 is built from 15 residues. Here the CDR3 DNA reads TGTGCCAGCAGCACTGGGCGGGGGAAATACAATGAGCAGTTCTTC. Protein: CASSTGRGKYNEQFF.

This clonotype was detected many times. This chain uses TRBV12-3 or TRBV12-4 with TRBJ2-3; D unclear. V lost 3 bases and J lost 4, with 5 bases in between. This CDR3 is 12 amino acids long. Written as DNA, the CDR3 is TGTGCCAGCAGTTTCGAGCCAGATACGCAGTATTTT. This codes for CASSFEPDTQYF.

This clonotype showed up many times. The chain is built from TRBV25-1 and TRBJ2-3; D is perhaps TRBD2 (6 bases). Germline V CDR1 and CDR2: MGHDK, SYGVNS. Trimming took 8 bases from V and 6 from J, leaving 21 bases between them. The CDR3 extends over 15 amino acids. The CDR3 loop reads CASSPRDSPGDTQYF. CDR3 DNA: TGTGCCAGCTCTCCCCGGGACTCCCCCGGCGATACGCAGTATTTT.